Presented here are 8 T cell receptor beta chains from one specimen sequenced in a study of T cell responses to AZD1222 COVID-19 vaccine. Sequencing used immunoSEQ multiplex PCR; TCRdb keeps in-frame clones, though not all of them. The sample includes some 130,000 clones, around 84% of them seen just once. Sample: peripheral blood, taken on day 0 of AZD1222 vaccination. Receptor source: an adult in good health.

The V gene is TRBV18, the J gene TRBJ1-5; 9 bases fit TRBD1. The germline V gene has CDR1 KGHSH and CDR2 LQKENI. The CDR3 consists of 17 residues. The ends lost 5 bases at V and 5 bases at J; junction bases unmatched: 13. The CDR3 DNA is TGTGCCAGCTCAATCCGCCAAGGACAGGGGAAGGATCAGCCCCAGCATTTT. Encoded protein: CASSIRQGQGKDQPQHF. Full variable domain (outside the CDR3, taken from reference TRBV18 and TRBJ1-5): NAGVMQNPRHLVRRRGQEARLRCSPMKGHSHVYWYRQLPEEGLKFMVYLQKENIIDESGMPKERFSAEFPKEGPSILRIQQVVRGDSAAYFCASSIRQGQGKDQPQHFGDGTRLSIL.

This sequence joins TRBV29-1 and TRBJ2-2; D is unclear. This CDR3 region has 11 residues. From germline, CDR1 is SQVTM and CDR2 ANQGSEA. CDR3 DNA sequence: TGCAGTGCAAAGAACACCGGGGAGCTGTTTTTT. Protein: CSAKNTGELFF.

This clone was seen more than once but under ten times. The chain carries TRBV3-1 (or the pseudogene TRBV3-2) and TRBJ1-5; D is undetermined. CDR1 is LGHDT and CDR2 is YNNKEL in the germline V gene (reference sequence). The CDR3 runs 12 residues. V was shortened by 0 bases and J by 9 bases, with 6 bases between the two germline ends. As DNA, the CDR3 is TGTGCCAGCAGCCAAGAAGGGCGGCCCCAGCATTTT. Its translation: CASSQEGRPQHF.

This chain connects TRBV6-2 or TRBV6-3 to TRBJ1-6, with 7 bases aligning to TRBD1. CDR3 length: 14 residues. The germline V gene encodes CDR1 MNHEY and CDR2 SVGEGT. The junction had 8 bases not matched to a gene; V was cut back by 6 bases and J by 9 bases. The CDR3 DNA reads TGTGCCAGCAGCCCCGGGACAGCTCGTTCACCCCTCCACTTT. Protein product: CASSPGTARSPLHF.

V and J are TRBV6-2 or TRBV6-3 and TRBJ1-5; D is undetermined. CDR1 is MNHEY and CDR2 is SVGEGT in the germline V gene. The CDR3 is 14 residues long. Trimming removed 6 bases at V and 7 bases at J, with 16 bases between. Written as DNA, the CDR3 is TGTGCCAGCAGCCTCCGGTTGGAGACCCAGCCCCAGCATTTT. Translation: CASSLRLETQPQHF.

V gene TRBV5-1 combines with J gene TRBJ1-4, with a possible D match to TRBD1 (5 bases). Trimming stripped 6 bases from V and 7 bases from J, with 13 bases between. The CDR3 is 13 residues long. CDR1 and CDR2 (germline): SGHRS, YFSETQ. The CDR3 DNA sequence: TGCGCCAGCATGAGGGGCGAGGGTGAAAAACTGTTTTTT. It yields the protein CASMRGEGEKLFF. Drawing the rest from reference TRBV5-1 and TRBJ1-4, the complete variable domain is KAGVTQTPRYLIKTRGQQVTLSCSPISGHRSVSWYQQTPGQGLQFLFEYFSETQRNKGNFPGRFSGRQFSNSRSEMNVSTLELGDSALYLCASMRGEGEKLFFGSGTQLSVL.

This clone turned up a few times. This chain uses TRBV11-1 with TRBJ1-2; no clear D gene. Germline CDR1 is SGHAT and CDR2 is FQDESV (reference sequence). The CDR3 contains 15 residues. The V end was cut by 2 bases, the J end by 8 bases, with 18 bases between. The CDR3 region is CASSLYVGPAVGYTF. CDR3 sequence (DNA): TGTGCCAGCAGCTTATACGTAGGGCCAGCGGTCGGCTACACCTTC. Full variable domain (rest looked up from reference TRBV11-1 and TRBJ1-2): EAEVAQSPRYKITEKSQAVAFWCDPISGHATLYWYRQILGQGPELLVQFQDESVVDDSQLPKDRFSAERLKGVDSTLKIQPAELGDSAMYLCASSLYVGPAVGYTFGSGTRLTVV.

This clone was counted between two and nine times. The rearrangement joins TRBV6-5 to TRBJ1-4; D not certain. The V end lost 6 bases, the J end lost 8 bases, and 10 bases lay between the germline ends. In germline, CDR1 is MNHEY, CDR2 SVGAGI. The CDR3 sequence is 12 residues long. This CDR3 is CASSVNFEKLFF. CDR3 sequence (DNA): TGTGCCAGCAGCGTCAATTTCGAAAAACTGTTTTTT.